This TCR beta chain was identified during a study of cytomegalovirus exposure and HLA in healthy donors. Study-wide findings and caveats: Specific recognition of CMV antigens was confirmed in vitro for a few chains (all CMV-associated). There were under 200 TCR beta chains listed as cytomegalovirus-associated.

Trimming took 3 bases from V and 1 from J; bases not matched to a gene: 3. Germline CDR1 reads SGDLS; CDR2 reads YYNGEE. This CDR3 contains 14 residues. This clone was detected once. The antigen remains unidentified. Only in-frame clones appear in the TCRdb table, and some are missing; sequencing was by immunoSEQ multiplex PCR. The table lists approximately 90,000 clones, 96% of them singletons, with 0.78% in the top ten. Sequenced sample: PBMCs. This TCR was recovered from a man aged 18 to 29 in good health and CMV-seronegative. V gene TRBV9 combines with J gene TRBJ1-1; 7 positions match TRBD1. In DNA, the CDR3 is TGTGCCAGCAGCGCATGGACAGGGAACACTGAAGCTTTCTTT. This sequence encodes CASSAWTGNTEAFF. Looking up the rest from reference TRBV9 and TRBJ1-1 gives the full variable domain: DSGVTQTPKHLITATGQRVTLRCSPRSGDLSVYWYQQSLDQGLQFLIQYYNGEERAKGNILERFSAQQFPDLHSELNLSSLELGDSALYFCASSAWTGNTEAFFGQGTRLTVV.